Shown below are 31 T cell receptor beta chains from a single sample sequenced in a study of Ad26.COV2.S vaccination and SARS-CoV-2 variants. Assay: immunoSEQ multiplex PCR; the TCRdb copy retains only in-frame clones and omits some. The sample holds more than 400,000 clones, about 92% seen once. Noted treatment: 15 to 20 received Ad26.COV2.S at low or high dose, single or two shots; roughly five received placebo; per-sample allocation not given. The investigators took samples on day 63 after the first vaccine or placebo injection. The sequences come from peripheral blood, collected in a trial of Ad26.COV2.S vaccine versus placebo. Receptor source: a person between 18 and 65 years old who received the Ad26.COV2.S COVID-19 vaccine or a placebo.

The chain is built from TRBV27 and TRBJ1-5; D possibly corresponds to TRBD1 (5 bases). V dropped 4 bases and J dropped 6 bases, with 13 bases sitting between them. CDR1 MNHEY and CDR2 SMNVEV come from the germline V gene (reference sequence). This CDR3 region has 14 residues. Here the CDR3 reads CASSSQGMGQPQHF. The CDR3 DNA reads as TGTGCCAGCAGTTCGCAGGGAATGGGTCAGCCCCAGCATTTT.

The chain links TRBV19 to TRBJ2-3; TRBD1 might be the D (5 bases). The CDR3 extends over 14 amino acids. Trimming cost V 1 base and J 4 bases, with 9 bases left between them. The germline V gene encodes CDR1 LNHDA and CDR2 SQIVND (reference sequence). The CDR3 bases are TGTGCCAGTAGTATAGGATCCAGGGCAGATACGCAGTATTTT. It translates to CASSIGSRADTQYF.

The chain recombines TRBV7-2 with TRBJ2-3; D remains unclear. This CDR3 has 15 residues. V lost 3 bases and J lost 4, with 14 bases in between. Germline values: CDR1 SGHTA, CDR2 FQGNSA. The CDR3 protein is CASSFRKEVADTQYF. CDR3 bases: TGTGCCAGCAGCTTTAGGAAAGAGGTGGCAGATACGCAGTATTTT.

This clone was detected once. Other nucleotide sequences from this sample produce the same CDR3. The chain couples TRBV7-9 to TRBJ2-7, with D unclear. Germline CDR1 is SEHNR and CDR2 is FQNEAQ (reference sequence). The CDR3 spans 13 residues. V lost 0 bases and J lost 1, with 4 bases in between. The CDR3 spells CASSLAASYEQYF. As DNA, the CDR3 is TGTGCCAGCAGCTTAGCAGCATCCTACGAGCAGTACTTC. The full variable domain, with the rest looked up from reference TRBV7-9 and TRBJ2-7, is DTGVSQNPRHKITKRGQNVTFRCDPISEHNRLYWYRQTLGQGPEFLTYFQNEAQLEKSRLLSDRFSAERPKGSFSTLEIQRTEQGDSAMYLCASSLAASYEQYFGPGTRLTVT.

This chain joins TRBV29-1 and TRBJ2-7, with D possibly matching TRBD1 (5 bases). The CDR3 spans 13 residues. Germline CDR1 reads SQVTM; CDR2 reads ANQGSEA. The V gene lost 0 bases and the J gene lost 5 bases, with 11 bases spanning the gap. This CDR3 is CSVEDAGMHEQYF. CDR3 DNA: TGCAGCGTTGAAGATGCAGGGATGCACGAGCAGTACTTC.

The chain couples TRBV27 to TRBJ2-2, with D possibly being TRBD1 or TRBD2 (5 bases each). Trimming took 0 bases from V and 5 from J, leaving 7 bases between them. This CDR3 has 14 amino acids. Germline assignment: CDR1 MNHEY and CDR2 SMNVEV (reference sequence). The CDR3 sequence: CASSLSWGTGELFF. CDR3 sequence (DNA): TGTGCCAGCAGTTTATCATGGGGGACCGGGGAGCTGTTTTTT.

This clone was seen once. V and J are TRBV19 and TRBJ1-2; D not certain. V lost 5 bases and J lost 3, with 16 bases in between. Germline V CDR1 and CDR2: LNHDA, SQIVND (reference sequence). The CDR3 loop spans 15 amino acids. The CDR3 region has the DNA TGTGCCAGTAGTGCCCGGACCCAGAGCTACTATGGCTACACCTTC. Protein sequence: CASSARTQSYYGYTF.

V is TRBV5-4 and J is TRBJ2-3, with no clear D. The germline gives CDR1 SGHNT, CDR2 YYREEE (reference sequence). The CDR3 loop spans 13 amino acids. Trimming pared 0 bases from V and 0 bases from J, leaving 2 bases between. The CDR3 sequence is CASSLASTDTQYF. The DNA of the CDR3 is TGTGCCAGCAGCTTGGCTAGCACAGATACGCAGTATTTT.

The V and J genes are TRBV10-1 and TRBJ2-3; D call uncertain. Germline V gene data show CDR1 as WNHNN and CDR2 as SYGVQD (reference sequence). V was pared by 2 bases and J by 1 base, with 13 bases between. The CDR3 consists of 16 residues. The CDR3 nucleotides read TGCGCCAGCAGTGAGAATAAGCGAGCCCGCACAGATACGCAGTATTTT. It is translated as CASSENKRARTDTQYF.

J is TRBJ1-6 and V is TRBV28; D is unresolved. V lost 5 bases and J lost 6, with 11 bases in between. The germline V gene encodes CDR1 MDHEN and CDR2 SYDVKM. This CDR3 comprises 14 residues. The CDR3 DNA reads as TGTGCCAGCAGTCCCAGGCCTCTTAATTCACCCCTCCACTTT. It is translated as CASSPRPLNSPLHF. Looking up the rest from reference TRBV28 and TRBJ1-6 gives the full variable domain: DVKVTQSSRYLVKRTGEKVFLECVQDMDHENMFWYRQDPGLGLRLIYFSYDVKMKEKGDIPEGYSVSREKKERFSLILESASTNQTSMYLCASSPRPLNSPLHFGNGTRLTVT.

The genes are TRBV11-2 and TRBJ1-5, with D unresolved. V lost 0 bases and J lost 2, with 8 bases in between. Germline V lookup: CDR1 SGHAT, CDR2 FQNNGV. The CDR3 is 15 amino acids. CDR3 bases: TGTGCCAGCAGCTTAGATGGGTTGGGCAATCAGCCCCAGCATTTT. It encodes CASSLDGLGNQPQHF.

The rearrangement links TRBV18 to TRBJ2-5; 10 nucleotides match TRBD2. Per the germline V gene, CDR1 is KGHSH and CDR2 is LQKENI. Trimming at V came to 6 bases and at J to 3 bases, leaving 10 bases not matched to a gene. This CDR3 has 16 residues. CDR3 loop: CASSRASGGDKETQYF. CDR3 coding DNA: TGTGCCAGCTCCCGTGCTAGCGGGGGTGATAAAGAGACCCAGTACTTC. The full variable domain, with the rest looked up from reference TRBV18 and TRBJ2-5, is NAGVMQNPRHLVRRRGQEARLRCSPMKGHSHVYWYRQLPEEGLKFMVYLQKENIIDESGMPKERFSAEFPKEGPSILRIQQVVRGDSAAYFCASSRASGGDKETQYFGPGTRLLVL.

A note on this clone: The sample holds other DNA sequences that translate to the same CDR3. This rearrangement joins TRBV19 to TRBJ1-1; D is unclear. The CDR3 sequence is 12 residues long. Germline values: CDR1 LNHDA, CDR2 SQIVND (reference sequence). The ends were cut back, 3 bases at V and 5 bases at J, with 7 bases in the middle. The CDR3 DNA follows: TGTGCCAGTAGTATCGCGGGGACTGAAGCTTTCTTT. Amino acids: CASSIAGTEAFF.

The sample holds one count of this clone. The J gene is TRBJ2-1, the V gene TRBV11-3, with 10 bases that match TRBD2. Germline lookup yields CDR1 SGHNT and CDR2 YENEEA. The CDR3 totals 16 residues. Trimming took 3 bases from V and 0 from J; bases not matched to a gene: 2. Here the CDR3 DNA reads TGTGCCAGCAGCTTTAGCGGGGGGAGCTCCTACAATGAGCAGTTCTTC. Amino acid sequence: CASSFSGGSSYNEQFF.

The chain has TRBV28 and TRBJ2-1; TRBD2 agrees at 11 bases. Per the germline V gene, CDR1 is MDHEN and CDR2 is SYDVKM. The CDR3 runs 15 residues. V lost 1 base to trimming and J lost 7 bases; unmatched junction nucleotides: 3. The CDR3: CASSLLAGGPNEQFF. CDR3 in DNA: TGTGCCAGCAGTTTATTAGCGGGGGGGCCTAATGAGCAGTTCTTC.

The genes are TRBV29-1 and TRBJ2-1; 9 nucleotides match TRBD1. Germline CDR1 reads SQVTM; CDR2 reads ANQGSEA. The CDR3 extends over 15 amino acids. With V trimmed by 1 base and J by 6 bases, 7 bases remained unmatched. CDR3 region: CSVEGTGGAGNEQFF. In DNA form, the CDR3 reads TGCAGCGTTGAAGGTACAGGGGGCGCGGGCAATGAGCAGTTCTTC.

A word on this clone: This specimen includes other DNA sequences encoding the same CDR3. The V and J genes are TRBV27 and TRBJ1-2, with a tentative D call TRBD1 (6 bases). This CDR3 spans 13 amino acids. Trimming removed 5 bases at V and 3 bases at J, with 10 bases between. Germline V lookup: CDR1 MNHEY, CDR2 SMNVEV (reference sequence). In nucleotides, the CDR3 is TGTGCCAGCAGTCCTCAGGGGCACTATGGCTACACCTTC. It encodes CASSPQGHYGYTF.

This sequence joins TRBV27 and TRBJ1-5, with D possibly being TRBD1 (5 bases). The CDR3 spans 15 residues. CDR1 and CDR2 (germline): MNHEY, SMNVEV (reference sequence). Trimming removed 4 bases at V and 2 bases at J, with 12 bases between. Here the CDR3 DNA reads TGTGCCAGCAGTTATCAGGGTAGCGGCAATCAGCCCCAGCATTTT. This codes for CASSYQGSGNQPQHF.

The V call is TRBV2, the J call TRBJ1-4; no definite D call. Germline V gene lookup returns CDR1 SNHLY and CDR2 FYNNEI. The CDR3 spans 15 residues. Between the trimmed V and J ends, which lost 2 bases and 4 bases, there was a span of 11 bases. The CDR3 sequence is CASSESGRLNEKLFF. The CDR3, as DNA: TGTGCCAGCAGTGAAAGTGGCAGGCTTAATGAAAAACTGTTTTTT.

The V and J genes are TRBV7-6 and TRBJ2-1, with TRBD1 matching 7 bases. V lost 5 bases to trimming and J lost 12 bases; unmatched junction nucleotides: 10. Germline CDR1 is SGHVS and CDR2 is FNYEAQ. CDR3 size: 13 residues. CDR3 residues: CASSQGQLLSQFF. In nucleotides, the CDR3 is TGTGCCAGCAGCCAGGGACAGTTGCTTTCGCAGTTCTTC.

As to this clone: This CDR3 is also generated by other DNA sequences in the sample. As DNA, the CDR3 is TGTGCCAGCAGCGTTGGGACTAACTATGGCTACACCTTC. Residues: CASSVGTNYGYTF. The chain links TRBV9 to TRBJ1-2; no definite D call. This CDR3 contains 13 residues. V was shortened by 2 bases and J by 0 bases, with 5 bases between the two germline ends. CDR1 and CDR2 from the germline V gene are SGDLS and YYNGEE.

This rearrangement joins TRBV21-1 to TRBJ2-7; the table's D call, TRBD2, has no DNA check behind it. TRBV21-1 is designated a pseudogene. The CDR3 is made up of 15 amino acids. The CDR3 region is CASSKLGGIGCEQYF. CDR3 DNA sequence: TGTGCCAGCAGCAAACTGGGAGGGATCGGGTGCGAGCAGTACTTC.

V is TRBV18 and J is TRBJ1-1; no definite D call. V dropped 5 bases and J dropped 3 bases, with 22 bases sitting between them. The CDR3 spans 17 residues. The V gene's germline CDR1 is KGHSH and CDR2 LQKENI. CDR3 in DNA: TGTGCCAGCTCAGCCAACCTGCAGGCGGTCGGGGACACTGAAGCTTTCTTT. Translation: CASSANLQAVGDTEAFF.

The J gene is TRBJ2-3, the V gene TRBV7-2; D call uncertain. Germline V gives CDR1 SGHTA, CDR2 FQGNSA. Between the trimmed V and J ends, which lost 5 bases and 0 bases, there was a span of 12 bases. CDR3 length equals 15 residues. The CDR3 region is CASSPGRASTDTQYF. CDR3 in DNA: TGTGCCAGCAGCCCCGGACGGGCTAGCACAGATACGCAGTATTTT.

This clone occurred a few times. The chain has TRBV7-6 and TRBJ1-2, with 8 bases that match TRBD1. The length of the CDR3 is 16 residues. V dropped 5 bases and J dropped 4; count of bases not matched to a gene: 12. From germline, CDR1 is SGHVS and CDR2 FNYEAQ. CDR3: CASSHHRGIRGYGYTF. CDR3 nucleotides: TGTGCCAGCAGCCACCACAGGGGGATACGGGGCTATGGCTACACCTTC.

This clone has more than one count but fewer than ten. This chain connects TRBV28 to TRBJ1-3; D call uncertain. Germline V gene data show CDR1 as MDHEN and CDR2 as SYDVKM. The V gene lost 5 bases and the J gene lost 0 bases, with 8 bases spanning the gap. The CDR3 sequence is 14 residues long. The CDR3 region is CASSTTYSGNTIYF. CDR3 nucleotides: TGTGCCAGCAGTACCACTTACTCTGGAAACACCATATATTTT.

The J gene is TRBJ2-1, the V gene TRBV3-1 (or the pseudogene TRBV3-2); no definite D call. V was shortened by 4 bases and J by 8 bases, with 15 bases between the two germline ends. Germline CDR1 LGHDT, CDR2 YNNKEL (reference sequence). CDR3 length: 14 amino acids. DNA for the CDR3: TGTGCCAGCAGCCCCGGTGGGCCGTGGGATGAGCAGTTCTTC. It is translated as CASSPGGPWDEQFF.

The J gene is TRBJ2-5, the V gene TRBV7-8, with 8 bases identical to TRBD2. The germline V gene encodes CDR1 SGHVS and CDR2 FQNEAQ. The CDR3 has 15 residues. After removal of 1 base from V and 4 bases from J, the junction contained 5 bases not matched to a gene. CDR3 amino acids: CASSLEAGGPETQYF. The CDR3 DNA reads as TGTGCCAGCAGCTTAGAGGCGGGGGGCCCAGAGACCCAGTACTTC.

The CDR3: CATTPGGRYEQYF. DNA of the CDR3: TGTGCCACCACCCCGGGAGGCCGATACGAGCAGTACTTC. The gene calls are TRBV6-2 or TRBV6-3 and TRBJ2-7, with 7 nucleotides matching TRBD2. Germline loops: CDR1 MNHEY, CDR2 SVGEGT. CDR3 length: 13 amino acids. Trimming cost V 10 bases and J 4 bases; bases outside gene matches: 10.

J is TRBJ1-6 and V is TRBV5-1; D uncertain. Looked up from germline, CDR1 is SGHRS and CDR2 is YFSETQ. The V gene lost 1 base and the J gene lost 7 bases, with 9 bases spanning the gap. This CDR3 is 14 amino acids long. CDR3 in DNA: TGCGCCAGCAGCTTGCAGGCAGAAAATTCACCCCTCCACTTT. Translated: CASSLQAENSPLHF.

This chain joins TRBV4-1 and TRBJ2-7; no firm D call. Between the trimmed V and J ends, which lost 0 bases and 3 bases, there was a span of 15 bases. Per germline, CDR1 MGHRA and CDR2 YSYEKL. The CDR3 has 16 amino acids. CDR3 DNA sequence: TGCGCCAGCAGCCAAGATCGACGCCCCGGTTACTACGAGCAGTACTTC. It translates to CASSQDRRPGYYEQYF.